This is a list of T cell receptor beta chains from one sample in a study of shared clonotypes between healthy human individuals. Here immunoSEQ multiplex PCR was the method, and the copy in TCRdb shows in-frame clones only, minus some. The sample holds a few million clones, 85% to 95% seen once. Material: naive CD4+ T cells sorted from blood. Every receptor here comes from a man younger than 35 in good health. Both conserved end residues are part of each CDR3.

V	J	CDR3
TRBV11-3	TRBJ1-1	CASSFENTEAFF
TRBV6-5	TRBJ2-1	CASKSGLIYNEQFF
TRBV11-2	TRBJ1-2	CASRTIGGYGYTF
TRBV19	TRBJ2-7	CASSIDRATLYEQYF
TRBV10-1	TRBJ2-6	CASRSRSGQGLRSGANVLTF
TRBV19	TRBJ1-4	CASSDAGKLFF
TRBV6-6	TRBJ2-7	CASSGTSGSYEQYF
TRBV5-1	TRBJ2-1	CASSLAAASGEQFF
TRBV2	TRBJ2-3	CASGISDTQYF
TRBV6-5	TRBJ1-2	CASKGALSYTF
TRBV18	TRBJ2-3	CASSPRADTQYF
TRBV7-2	TRBJ2-7	CASSPGLSYEQYF
TRBV6-1	TRBJ1-1	CASSEGQATTEAFF
TRBV6-1	TRBJ1-5	CASSAVVTQPQHF
TRBV5-4	TRBJ1-1	CASSETGTGGGTEAFF
TRBV6-1	TRBJ2-7	CASSEASIPPGRF
TRBV27	TRBJ2-6	CASSWTPELFSGANVLTF
TRBV5-1	TRBJ2-1	CASTWDGDNEQFF
TRBV7-6	TRBJ2-1	CASSQMASGSYNEQFF
TRBV5-8	TRBJ2-1	CASSYGTRGYNEQFF
TRBV7-2	TRBJ2-3	CASSLAGGRDTQYF
TRBV6-1	TRBJ1-5	CASRPPGWQPQHF
TRBV5-1	TRBJ2-5	CASSSGQGPQETQYF
TRBV25-1	TRBJ2-1	CASRGQGSTEQFF
TRBV5-5	TRBJ1-5	CASSSDDGHNQPQHF
TRBV30	TRBJ2-1	CAWSGSGGLYNEQFF
TRBV5-1	TRBJ1-1	CASSLSQANTEAFF
TRBV7-7	TRBJ2-3	CASSLGRGDTQYF
TRBV7-9	TRBJ2-2	CASSLAGPVAGELFF
TRBV10-3	TRBJ2-7	CATVDREIYEQYF
TRBV28	TRBJ1-5	CASSRGPNSNQPQHF
TRBV6-6	TRBJ1-1	CASNLRTGGFTEAFF
TRBV7-9	TRBJ2-3	CASSLFESTDTQYF
TRBV6-1	TRBJ1-2	CASRRTGGYGYTF
TRBV30	TRBJ2-3	CAWSPPSLTDTQYF
TRBV28	TRBJ1-2	CAIRPQAFYGYTF
TRBV6-6	TRBJ1-3	CASGQGAGNTIYF
TRBV5-1	TRBJ1-1	CASREGSWTEAFF
TRBV6-5	TRBJ2-7	CASSQDWSSYEQYF
TRBV5-1	TRBJ2-3	CASSSWTSGRTGADTQYF
TRBV19	TRBJ2-7	CASSTGTGAYEQYF
TRBV9	TRBJ1-6	CASSVEQGWLTPLHF
TRBV4-3	TRBJ2-7	CASSQNLAGGYEQYF
TRBV21-1	TRBJ1-6	CASSNPHRGARCGSPLHF
TRBV19	TRBJ1-1	CASSISLWTNIEAFF
TRBV27	TRBJ2-7	CASSDRISYEQYF
TRBV2	TRBJ2-7	CASSPTGYEQYF
TRBV9	TRBJ1-6	CASSASGGVKLGPLHF
TRBV28	TRBJ2-6	CASSPTAGFISGANVLTF
TRBV6-6	TRBJ2-1	CASSYSAPRDEQFF
TRBV5-1	TRBJ2-3	CASTLLGQGWDTQYF
TRBV29-1	TRBJ1-2	CSVFSGPNYGYTF
TRBV5-1	TRBJ2-3	CASRRNGRGTDTQYF
TRBV7-2	TRBJ2-2	CASSLGGPNTGELFF
TRBV11-1	TRBJ1-2	CASSLGREGSYGYTF
TRBV7-2	TRBJ1-1	CASSGNGMSAEAFF
TRBV18	TRBJ1-3	CASSPREQGLGNTIYF
TRBV18	TRBJ2-1	CASSPRQGDYNEQFF
TRBV12-5	TRBJ2-2	CASGPGQNTGELFF
TRBV19	TRBJ2-7	CASSVKMGLVFDEQYF